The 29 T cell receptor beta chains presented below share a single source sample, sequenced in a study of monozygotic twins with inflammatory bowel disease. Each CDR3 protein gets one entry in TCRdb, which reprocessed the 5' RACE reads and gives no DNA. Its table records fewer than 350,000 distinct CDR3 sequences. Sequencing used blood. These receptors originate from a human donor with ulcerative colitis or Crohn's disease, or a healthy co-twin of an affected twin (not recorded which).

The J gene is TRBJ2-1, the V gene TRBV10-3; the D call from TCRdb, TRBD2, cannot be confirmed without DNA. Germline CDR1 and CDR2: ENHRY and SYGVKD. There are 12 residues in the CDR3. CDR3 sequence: CAISEKAGEQFF.

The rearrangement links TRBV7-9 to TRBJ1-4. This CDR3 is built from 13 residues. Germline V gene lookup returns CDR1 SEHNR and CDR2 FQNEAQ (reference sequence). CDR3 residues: CATADGLNEKLFF. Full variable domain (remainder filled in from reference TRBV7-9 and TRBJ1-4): DTGVSQNPRHKITKRGQNVTFRCDPISEHNRLYWYRQTLGQGPEFLTYFQNEAQLEKSRLLSDRFSAERPKGSFSTLEIQRTEQGDSAMYLCATADGLNEKLFFGSGTQLSVL.

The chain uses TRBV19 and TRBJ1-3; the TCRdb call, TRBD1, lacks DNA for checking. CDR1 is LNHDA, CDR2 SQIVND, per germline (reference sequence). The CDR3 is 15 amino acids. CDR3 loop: CARGTASRSGNTIYF.

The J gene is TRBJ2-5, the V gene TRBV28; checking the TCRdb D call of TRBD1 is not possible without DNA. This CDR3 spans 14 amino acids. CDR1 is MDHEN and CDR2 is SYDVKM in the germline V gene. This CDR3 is CASSPRGGEETQYF.

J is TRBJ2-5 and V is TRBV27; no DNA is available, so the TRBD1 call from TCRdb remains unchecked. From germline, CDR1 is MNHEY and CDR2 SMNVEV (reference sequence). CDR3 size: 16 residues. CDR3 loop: CASSSPYRDRGETQYF.

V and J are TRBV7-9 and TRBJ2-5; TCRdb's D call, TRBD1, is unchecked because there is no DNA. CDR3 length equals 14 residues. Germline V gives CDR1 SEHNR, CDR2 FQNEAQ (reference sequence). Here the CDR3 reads CASSTPNGQETQDF.

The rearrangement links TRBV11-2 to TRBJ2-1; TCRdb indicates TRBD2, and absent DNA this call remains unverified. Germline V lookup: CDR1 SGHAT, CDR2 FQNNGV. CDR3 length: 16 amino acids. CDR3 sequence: CASSLEGLAGYNEQFF.

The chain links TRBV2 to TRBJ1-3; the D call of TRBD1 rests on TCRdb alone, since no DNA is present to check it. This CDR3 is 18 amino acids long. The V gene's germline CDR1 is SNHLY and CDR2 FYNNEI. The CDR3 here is CASSETRQGRLSGNTIYF.

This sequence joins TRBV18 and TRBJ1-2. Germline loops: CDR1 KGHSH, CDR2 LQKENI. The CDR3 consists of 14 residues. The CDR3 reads CASSPPFGRDNHTF.

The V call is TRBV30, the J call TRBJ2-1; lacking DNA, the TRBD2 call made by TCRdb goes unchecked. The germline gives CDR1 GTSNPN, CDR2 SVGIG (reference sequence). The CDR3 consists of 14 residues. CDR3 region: CAWSVGTSGNEQFF.

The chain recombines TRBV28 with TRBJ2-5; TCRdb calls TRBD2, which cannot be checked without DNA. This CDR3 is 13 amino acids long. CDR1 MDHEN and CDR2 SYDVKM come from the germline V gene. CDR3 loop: CASTLLGGETQYF.

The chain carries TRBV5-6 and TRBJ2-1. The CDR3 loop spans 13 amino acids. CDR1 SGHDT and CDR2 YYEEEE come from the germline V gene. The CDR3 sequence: CASSLVTYNEQFF.

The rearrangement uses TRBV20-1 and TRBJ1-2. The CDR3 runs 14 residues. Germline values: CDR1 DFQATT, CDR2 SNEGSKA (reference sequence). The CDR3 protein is CSAREGRRRSGYTF.

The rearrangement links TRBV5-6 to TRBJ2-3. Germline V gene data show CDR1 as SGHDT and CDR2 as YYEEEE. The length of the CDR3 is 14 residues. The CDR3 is CASSFPDGVGTQYF.

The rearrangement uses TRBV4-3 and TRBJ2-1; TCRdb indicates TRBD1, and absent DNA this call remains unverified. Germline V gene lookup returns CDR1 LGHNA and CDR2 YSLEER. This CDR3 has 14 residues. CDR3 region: CASSRIGGRNEQFF.

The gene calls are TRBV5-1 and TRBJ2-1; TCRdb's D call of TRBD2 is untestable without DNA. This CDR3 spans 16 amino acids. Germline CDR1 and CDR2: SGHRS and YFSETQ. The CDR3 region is CASSYSGRSMVHEQFF.

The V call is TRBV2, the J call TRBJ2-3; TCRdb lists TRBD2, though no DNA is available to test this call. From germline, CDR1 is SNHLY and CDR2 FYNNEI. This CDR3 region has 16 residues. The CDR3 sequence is CASSATPGLNTDTQYF.

CDR3 loop: CASSRGVSSTDTQYF. The gene calls are TRBV11-3 and TRBJ2-3. CDR1 and CDR2 (germline): SGHNT, YENEEA. This CDR3 comprises 15 residues. The full variable domain, in which reference TRBV11-3 and TRBJ2-3 provide the parts outside the CDR3, is EAGVVQSPRYKIIEKKQPVAFWCNPISGHNTLYWYLQNLGQGPELLIRYENEEAVDDSQLPKDRFSAERLKGVDSTLKIQPAELGDSAVYLCASSRGVSSTDTQYFGPGTRLTVL.

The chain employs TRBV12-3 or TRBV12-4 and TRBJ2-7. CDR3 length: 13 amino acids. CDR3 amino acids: CASTADGSTARYF.

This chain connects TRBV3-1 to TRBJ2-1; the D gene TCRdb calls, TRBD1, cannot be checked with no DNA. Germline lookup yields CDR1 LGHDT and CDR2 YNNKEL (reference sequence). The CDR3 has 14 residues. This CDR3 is CASSQVRGADEQFF.

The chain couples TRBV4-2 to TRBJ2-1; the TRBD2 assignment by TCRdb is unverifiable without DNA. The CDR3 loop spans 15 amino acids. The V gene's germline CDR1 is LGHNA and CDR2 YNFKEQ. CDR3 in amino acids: CASSQDSLPYNEQFF.

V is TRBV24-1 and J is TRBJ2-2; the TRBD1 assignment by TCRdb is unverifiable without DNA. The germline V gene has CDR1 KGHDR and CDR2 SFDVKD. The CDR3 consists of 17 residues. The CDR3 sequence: CATSDRLGTGDTGELFF.

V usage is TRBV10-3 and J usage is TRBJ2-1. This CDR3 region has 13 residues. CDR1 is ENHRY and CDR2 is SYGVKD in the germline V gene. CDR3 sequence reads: CAISETPNNEQFF.

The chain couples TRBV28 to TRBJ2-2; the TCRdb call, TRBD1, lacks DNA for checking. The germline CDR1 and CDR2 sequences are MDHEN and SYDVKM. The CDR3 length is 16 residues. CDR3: CASRDPGRPNTGELFF.

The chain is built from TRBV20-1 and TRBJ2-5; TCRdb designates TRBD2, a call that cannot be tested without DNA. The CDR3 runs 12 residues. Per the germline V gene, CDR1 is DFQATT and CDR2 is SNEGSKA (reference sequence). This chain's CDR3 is CSLPGPRATQYF.

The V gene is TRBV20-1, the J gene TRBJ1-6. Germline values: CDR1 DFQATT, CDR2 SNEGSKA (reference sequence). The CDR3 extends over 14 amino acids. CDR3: CSAREILGNSPLHF.

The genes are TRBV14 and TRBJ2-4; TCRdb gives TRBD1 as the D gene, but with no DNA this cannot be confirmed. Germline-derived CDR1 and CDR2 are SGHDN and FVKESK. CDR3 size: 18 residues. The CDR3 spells CASSPYEDRLLAKNIQYF.

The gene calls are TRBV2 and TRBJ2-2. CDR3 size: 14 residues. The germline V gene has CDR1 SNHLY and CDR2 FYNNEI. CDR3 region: CASRLLEDTGELFF.

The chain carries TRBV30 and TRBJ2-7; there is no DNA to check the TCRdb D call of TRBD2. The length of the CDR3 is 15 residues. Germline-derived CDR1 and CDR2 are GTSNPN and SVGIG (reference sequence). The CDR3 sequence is CAWSVGTSGIYEQYF.